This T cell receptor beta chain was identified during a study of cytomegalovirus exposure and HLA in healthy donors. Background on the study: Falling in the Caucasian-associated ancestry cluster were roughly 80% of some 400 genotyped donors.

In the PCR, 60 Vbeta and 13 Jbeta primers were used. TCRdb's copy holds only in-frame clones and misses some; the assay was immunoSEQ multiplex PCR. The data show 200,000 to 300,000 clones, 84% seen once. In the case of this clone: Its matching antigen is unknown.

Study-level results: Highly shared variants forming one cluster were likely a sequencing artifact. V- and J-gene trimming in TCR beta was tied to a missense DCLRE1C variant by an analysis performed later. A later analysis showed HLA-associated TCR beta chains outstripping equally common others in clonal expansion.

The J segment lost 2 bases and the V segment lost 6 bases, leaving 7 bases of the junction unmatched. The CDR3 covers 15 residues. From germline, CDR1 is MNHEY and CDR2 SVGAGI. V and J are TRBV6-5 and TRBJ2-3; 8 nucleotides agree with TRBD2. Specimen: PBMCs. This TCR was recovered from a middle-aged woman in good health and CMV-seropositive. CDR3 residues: CASREIAGNTDTQYF. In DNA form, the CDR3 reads TGTGCCAGCAGGGAAATAGCGGGGAACACAGATACGCAGTATTTT.